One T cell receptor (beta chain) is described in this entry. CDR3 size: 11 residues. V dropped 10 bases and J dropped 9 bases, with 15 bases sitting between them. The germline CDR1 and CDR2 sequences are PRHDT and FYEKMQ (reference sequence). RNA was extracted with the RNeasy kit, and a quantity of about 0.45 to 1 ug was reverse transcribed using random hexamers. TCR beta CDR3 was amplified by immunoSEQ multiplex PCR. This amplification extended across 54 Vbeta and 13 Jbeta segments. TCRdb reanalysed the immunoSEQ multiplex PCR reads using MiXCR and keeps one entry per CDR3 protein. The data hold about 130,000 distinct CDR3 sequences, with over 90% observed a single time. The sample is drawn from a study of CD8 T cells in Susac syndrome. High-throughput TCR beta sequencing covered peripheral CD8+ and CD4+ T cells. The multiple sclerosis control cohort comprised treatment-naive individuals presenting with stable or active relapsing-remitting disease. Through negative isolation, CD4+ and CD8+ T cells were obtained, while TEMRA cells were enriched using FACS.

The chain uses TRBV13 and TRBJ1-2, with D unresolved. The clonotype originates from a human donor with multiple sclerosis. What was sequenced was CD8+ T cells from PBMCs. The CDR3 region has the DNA TGTGCCACCGCCCGCAGGTATAGCTACACCTTC. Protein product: CATARRYSYTF.